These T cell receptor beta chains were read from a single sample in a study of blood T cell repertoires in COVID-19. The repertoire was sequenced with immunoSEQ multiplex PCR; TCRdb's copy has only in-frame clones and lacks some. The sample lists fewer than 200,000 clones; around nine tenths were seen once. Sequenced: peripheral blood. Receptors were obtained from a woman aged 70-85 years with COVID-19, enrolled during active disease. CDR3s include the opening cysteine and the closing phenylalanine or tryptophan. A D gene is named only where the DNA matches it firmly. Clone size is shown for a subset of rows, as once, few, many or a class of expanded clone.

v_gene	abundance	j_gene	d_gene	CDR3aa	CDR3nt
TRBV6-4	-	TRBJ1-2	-	CASSDVGSGYTF	TGTGCCAGCAGTGACGTGGGGAGCGGCTACACCTTC
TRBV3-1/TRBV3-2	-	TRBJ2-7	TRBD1	CASSQVGGQGNEQYF	TGTGCCAGCAGCCAAGTTGGGGGACAGGGAAACGAGCAGTACTTC
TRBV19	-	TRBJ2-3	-	CASSMVGPSSGGGDTQYF	TGTGCCAGTAGTATGGTCGGCCCTTCTAGCGGAGGGGGAGATACGCAGTATTTT
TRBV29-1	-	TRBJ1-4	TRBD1	CSVARGQREEKLFF	TGCAGCGTTGCTAGGGGACAGCGAGAAGAAAAACTGTTTTTT
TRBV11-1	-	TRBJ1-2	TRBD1	CASSFNSGQGDGYTF	TGTGCCAGCAGCTTTAACTCGGGACAGGGAGATGGCTACACCTTC
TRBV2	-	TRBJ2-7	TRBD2	CASSGSSGSYEQYF	TGTGCCAGCAGTGGGTCTAGCGGGAGCTACGAGCAGTACTTC
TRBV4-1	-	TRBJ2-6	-	CASSQDLVSGANVLTF	TGCGCCAGCAGCCAAGATCTAGTGTCTGGGGCCAACGTCCTGACTTTC
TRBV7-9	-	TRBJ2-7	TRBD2	CASSSAGTSFYEQYF	TGTGCCAGCAGCTCAGCCGGGACTAGCTTCTACGAGCAGTACTTC
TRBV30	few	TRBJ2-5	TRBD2	CAWRGFSGLATGTQYF	TGTGCCTGGAGAGGGTTTTCGGGACTAGCGACGGGCACCCAGTACTTC
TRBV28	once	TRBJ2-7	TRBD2	CASGTSAKSYEQYF	TGTGCCAGCGGGACTAGCGCTAAATCCTACGAGCAGTACTTC
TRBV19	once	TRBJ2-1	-	CASSMSSSYNEQFF	TGTGCCAGTAGTATGTCTAGCTCCTACAATGAGCAGTTCTTC
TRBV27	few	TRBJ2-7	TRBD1	CASSLSHRDSEQYF	TGTGCCAGCAGTCTATCACACCGGGACAGCGAGCAGTACTTC
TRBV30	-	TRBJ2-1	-	CAWSVRRRDNEQFF	TGTGCCTGGAGTGTACGTAGGAGGGACAATGAGCAGTTCTTC
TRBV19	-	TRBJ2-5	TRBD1	CASSLGTAQETQYF	TGTGCCAGTAGTTTGGGGACAGCTCAAGAGACCCAGTACTTC
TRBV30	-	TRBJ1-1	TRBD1	CAWSVLGQSGSEAFF	TGTGCCTGGAGTGTACTGGGACAGTCGGGCTCTGAAGCTTTCTTT
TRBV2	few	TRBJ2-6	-	CASRRDTSGANVLTF	TGTGCCAGCAGGAGGGACACGTCTGGGGCCAACGTCCTGACTTTC
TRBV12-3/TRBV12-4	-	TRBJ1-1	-	CASSLLGTEAFF	TGTGCCAGCAGTTTACTCGGCACTGAAGCTTTCTTT
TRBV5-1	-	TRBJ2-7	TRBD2	CASSLDGGGPYEQYF	TGCGCCAGCAGCTTGGATGGGGGAGGGCCATACGAGCAGTACTTC
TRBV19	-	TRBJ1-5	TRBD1	CATDAGGNQPQHF	TGTGCCACCGACGCAGGGGGTAATCAGCCCCAGCATTTT
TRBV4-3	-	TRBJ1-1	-	CASSLSGGRLNTEAFF	TGCGCCAGCAGCCTGTCGGGGGGCAGGTTGAACACTGAAGCTTTCTTT
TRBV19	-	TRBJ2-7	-	CASSIVSDNSYEQYF	TGTGCCAGTAGTATAGTTTCCGACAACTCCTACGAGCAGTACTTC
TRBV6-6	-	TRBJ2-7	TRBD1	CATKSGTGDSYEQYF	TGTGCCACTAAGTCCGGGACAGGGGACTCCTACGAGCAGTACTTC
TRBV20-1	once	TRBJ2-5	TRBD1	CSASPGQGTPETQYF	TGCAGTGCTAGTCCGGGACAGGGGACTCCAGAGACCCAGTACTTC
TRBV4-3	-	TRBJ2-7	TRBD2	CASSRARSSWTSGNEQYF	TGCGCCAGCAGCCGAGCCAGGAGTAGCTGGACTAGCGGGAACGAGCAGTACTTC
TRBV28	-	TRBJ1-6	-	CASSLSGKGSPLHF	TGTGCCAGCAGTTTGTCGGGGAAGGGATCACCCCTCCACTTT
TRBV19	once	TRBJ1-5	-	CASSIDLGVVGQPQHF	TGTGCCAGTAGTATAGATCTCGGGGTCGTGGGTCAGCCCCAGCATTTT
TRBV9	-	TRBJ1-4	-	CASSVQGSPNEKLFF	TGTGCCAGCAGCGTACAGGGGTCCCCTAATGAAAAACTGTTTTTT
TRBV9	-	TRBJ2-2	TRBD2	CASSAGLGFTGELFF	TGTGCCAGCAGCGCCGGACTAGGATTCACCGGGGAGCTGTTTTTT
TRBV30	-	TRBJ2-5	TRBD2	CASSWASSGFQETQYF	TGTGCCTCCTCTTGGGCGTCTAGCGGATTCCAAGAGACCCAGTACTTC
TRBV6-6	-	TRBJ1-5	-	CASKTADQPQHF	TGTGCCAGCAAGACAGCTGATCAGCCCCAGCATTTT
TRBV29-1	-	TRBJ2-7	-	CSARSGADEQYF	TGCAGCGCAAGATCGGGAGCAGACGAGCAGTACTTC
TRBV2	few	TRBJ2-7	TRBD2	CASAQGLAGVYEQYF	TGTGCCAGCGCCCAGGGACTAGCGGGGGTATACGAGCAGTACTTC
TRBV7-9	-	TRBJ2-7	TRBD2	CASSLGGSGTYEQYF	TGTGCCAGCAGCTTAGGAGGTAGCGGGACCTACGAGCAGTACTTC
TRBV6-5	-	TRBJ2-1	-	CASSYSLAEQFF	TGTGCCAGCAGTTACTCTCTAGCGGAGCAGTTCTTC
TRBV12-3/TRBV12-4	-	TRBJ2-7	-	CASSLGAGQQYF	TGTGCCAGCAGTCTAGGGGCGGGCCAGCAGTACTTC
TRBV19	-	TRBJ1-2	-	CASTLEPNYGYTF	TGTGCCAGTACGCTGGAGCCTAACTATGGCTACACCTTC
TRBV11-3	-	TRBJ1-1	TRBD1	CASSFRQGRNTEAFF	TGTGCCAGCAGCTTCAGACAGGGTAGGAACACTGAAGCTTTCTTT
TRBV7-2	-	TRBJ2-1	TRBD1	CASSLAAGGHNEQFF	TGTGCCAGCAGCTTAGCGGCAGGGGGTCACAATGAGCAGTTCTTC
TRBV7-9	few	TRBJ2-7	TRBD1	CASSSGTGGYEQYF	TGTGCCAGCAGCTCCGGGACAGGGGGCTACGAGCAGTACTTC
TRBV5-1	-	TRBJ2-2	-	CASSTSQGPTGELFF	TGCGCCAGCAGCACCTCACAGGGTCCCACCGGGGAGCTGTTTTTT
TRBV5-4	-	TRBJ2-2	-	CASSLDWRNTGELFF	TGTGCCAGCAGCTTGGACTGGAGAAACACCGGGGAGCTGTTTTTT
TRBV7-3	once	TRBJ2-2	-	CASAGAEGGELFF	TGTGCCAGTGCCGGCGCAGAGGGCGGGGAGCTGTTTTTT
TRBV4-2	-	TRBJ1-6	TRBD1	CASSPRSGQEYNSPLHF	TGTGCCAGCAGCCCCAGGTCGGGACAGGAGTATAATTCACCCCTCCACTTT
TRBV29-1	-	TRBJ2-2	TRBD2	CSGGSGSTGELFF	TGCAGCGGGGGAAGCGGGAGTACCGGGGAGCTGTTTTTT
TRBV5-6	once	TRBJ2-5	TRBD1	CASSLGTGGSETQYF	TGTGCCAGCAGCTTGGGGACAGGGGGCTCGGAGACCCAGTACTTC
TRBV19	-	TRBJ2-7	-	CASSKGRLAYEQYF	TGTGCCAGTAGTAAAGGCCGACTGGCCTACGAGCAGTACTTC
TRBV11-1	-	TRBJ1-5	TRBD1	CASSLVLTGDDQPQHF	TGTGCCAGCAGCTTAGTTTTGACAGGGGACGATCAGCCCCAGCATTTT
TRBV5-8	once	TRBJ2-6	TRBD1	CASNYFSGTGTISGANVLTF	TGTGCCAGCAACTACTTTTCCGGGACAGGGACCATCTCTGGGGCCAACGTCCTGACTTTC
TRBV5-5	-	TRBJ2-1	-	CASSNYQGNEQFF	TGTGCCAGCAGCAACTACCAGGGAAATGAGCAGTTCTTC
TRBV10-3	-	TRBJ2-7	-	CAISDQGWPYEQYF	TGTGCCATCAGTGACCAGGGTTGGCCCTACGAGCAGTACTTC
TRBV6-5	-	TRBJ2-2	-	CASRHKYTGELFF	TGTGCCAGCAGACATAAATACACCGGGGAGCTGTTTTTT